This T cell receptor beta chain was identified in a study of shared clonotypes between healthy human individuals. Study-level information: The donor group consisted of a couple of women and three men, aged 18 to 49. Each donor contributed plates that comprised three CD4 naive, three CD4 memory, two CD8 naive and one CD8 memory. Study-level findings and limits: Naive subsets generally exceeded memory subsets in estimated richness.

Healthy HIV-negative adults with no recent acute infections or vaccinations were recruited as donors. Germline V lookup: CDR1 SEHNR, CDR2 FQNEAQ (reference sequence). There are 14 residues in the CDR3. V dropped 5 bases and J dropped 8; count of bases not matched to a gene: 9. This clone appeared once. What it binds is not known. Only in-frame clones appear in the TCRdb table, and some are missing; sequencing was by immunoSEQ multiplex PCR. The sample lists approximately 710,000 clones; less than 95% were seen once. The clonotype originates from a man between 18 and 35 years old in good health. Some clones in this sample may be carry-over from other donors' samples. Sequenced input: memory CD8+ T cells from PBMCs. Described subset: CD45RO+ cells pooled with CCR7-negative TemRA cells. This chain connects TRBV7-9 to TRBJ2-1, with 7 nucleotides matching TRBD2. In DNA, the CDR3 is TGTGCCAGCAGCCCCCCGGGGAGGGAGGATGAGCAGTTCTTC. It specifies CASSPPGREDEQFF.